This T cell receptor beta chain derives from a study of OX40 agonist ivuxolimab in advanced cancers. As for the study in general: Averaging roughly 60 years in age, with a range of roughly 20 to 79, the cohort was 82.7% male.

A remark on this clone: As yet, its antigen is unknown.

Study outcomes and limitations: CD4+ and CD8+ blood T cells expanded clonally by week 6 at 0.1 to 3.0 mg/kg. Partly responding patients at 0.1-3.0 mg/kg showed some of the smallest clonal expansion.

The CDR3 is made up of 17 amino acids. CDR1 and CDR2 (germline): SGHRS, YFSETQ. V shed 2 bases and J 4 bases; nucleotides not matched to a gene: 9. This table comes from immunoSEQ multiplex PCR, and its TCRdb copy is limited to in-frame clones, with some not included. There are 65,000 to 80,000 clones in the sample; over 90% occur only once, and approximately 0.7% lies in the top ten. The sequencing here drew on CD4+ or CD8+ T cells sorted from blood, taken in a trial of the OX40 agonist ivuxolimab. This TCR derives from an adult with an advanced solid tumor such as melanoma, head and neck, liver or kidney cancer. The chain carries TRBV5-1 and TRBJ2-3; 11 bases match TRBD1. The CDR3 nucleotides are TGCGCCAGCAGCTTAGTTCCCGGGACAGGGGGGGCAGATACGCAGTATTTT. As protein: CASSLVPGTGGADTQYF.